The present TCR beta chain was sequenced within a study of technical replicates of blood from a few donors. Sequencing used immunoSEQ multiplex PCR; TCRdb keeps in-frame clones, though not all of them. The sample has tens of thousands of clones, more than 75% seen once. This clone appeared once. In germline, CDR1 is SQVTM, CDR2 ANQGSEA. Trimming stripped 7 bases from V and 4 bases from J, with 11 bases between. This CDR3 spans 11 amino acids. This clonotype originated in a human donor in good health. Some clones in this sample may be carry-over from other donors' samples. V gene TRBV29-1 combines with J gene TRBJ2-7; the D gene is possibly TRBD1 (5 bases). What was sequenced was PBMCs. CDR3 in amino acids: CSAWTFYEQYF. CDR3 nucleotide sequence: TGCAGCGCATGGACATTTTACGAGCAGTACTTC.